This is a list of T cell receptor beta chains from one sample in a study of read filtering for tumor transcriptome and immune sequencing. TCRdb re-called the reads through MiXCR, storing one row per CDR3 protein. The sample consists of some 140,000 distinct CDR3 sequences, about 13% of them appearing once. The sample taken for sequencing was a population of CD138-negative cells sorted from bone marrow. The origin of the receptors is a donor over 35 with multiple myeloma. Each CDR3 is given with its conserved first and last residue. The D gene is left open where the match is weak. The listing skips clone size in some rows; elsewhere it reads once, few, many or a size class.

J	size	V	D	CDR3	DNA
TRBJ2-3	many	TRBV12-3/TRBV12-4	TRBD2	CASSLAGTRWADTQYF	TGTGCCAGCAGTTTGGCCGGGACTAGGTGGGCAGATACGCAGTATTTT
TRBJ2-1	many	TRBV12-3/TRBV12-4	.	CASSFVSGRIPHNEQFF	TGTGCCAGCAGTTTTGTTAGTGGGAGGATACCGCACAATGAGCAGTTCTTC
TRBJ2-1	many	TRBV6-2/TRBV6-3	.	CASSPFSNEQFF	TGTGCCAGCTCTCCTTTTTCCAATGAGCAGTTCTTC
TRBJ2-2	many	TRBV25-1	.	CASTRGGELFF	TGTGCCAGCACAAGGGGCGGGGAGCTGTTTTTT
TRBJ1-5	many	TRBV10-3	.	CAISEGGINQPQHF	TGTGCCATCAGTGAGGGGGGGATCAATCAGCCCCAGCATTTT
TRBJ2-7	many	TRBV19	TRBD1	CASSIRDSPSYEQYF	TGTGCCAGTAGTATCAGGGACAGCCCGTCCTACGAGCAGTACTTC
TRBJ1-5	many	TRBV25-1	.	CASSEEHNQPQHF	TGTGCCAGCAGTGAAGAGCACAATCAGCCCCAGCATTTT
TRBJ2-2	.	TRBV6-2/TRBV6-3	.	CASSYRAANTGELFF	TGTGCCAGCAGTTATAGGGCGGCAAACACCGGGGAGCTGTTTTTT
TRBJ2-1	many	TRBV11-3	TRBD1	CASSTRQGTYNEQFF	TGTGCCAGCAGCACCCGACAGGGAACCTACAATGAGCAGTTCTTC
TRBJ1-5	many	TRBV19	.	CASSRKGDSNQPQHF	TGTGCCAGTAGTCGTAAGGGGGACAGCAATCAGCCCCAGCATTTT
TRBJ2-7	many	TRBV12-3/TRBV12-4	TRBD2	CASSYASGAYEQYF	TGTGCCAGCAGCTATGCTAGCGGTGCCTACGAGCAGTACTTC
TRBJ1-1	few	TRBV12-3/TRBV12-4	TRBD1	CAIKGAMNTEAFF	TGTGCCATTAAGGGGGCGATGAACACTGAAGCTTTCTTT
TRBJ2-7	many	TRBV6-1	.	CASFGAPSYEQYF	TGTGCCAGCTTCGGGGCACCCTCCTACGAGCAGTACTTC
TRBJ2-2	few	TRBV20-1	.	CSARDLGHAGELFF	TGCAGTGCTAGAGATCTTGGCCACGCCGGGGAGCTGTTTTTT
TRBJ2-1	many	TRBV20-1	TRBD2	CSASSKGLAYNEQFF	TGCAGTGCCTCCTCTAAGGGACTAGCCTACAATGAGCAGTTCTTC
TRBJ2-1	many	TRBV24-1	.	CATSDQGSPGYEQFF	TGTGCCACCAGTGATCAAGGGTCCCCCGGCTATGAGCAGTTCTTC
TRBJ2-7	many	TRBV29-1	.	CSVHQGYEQYF	TGCAGCGTCCATCAGGGCTACGAGCAGTACTTC
TRBJ2-1	many	TRBV12-3/TRBV12-4	.	CASSLRGGYNEQFF	TGTGCCAGCAGTTTAAGGGGCGGGTACAATGAGCAGTTCTTC
TRBJ1-1	.	TRBV19	.	CASSIVPGGGTEAFF	TGTGCCAGTAGTATTGTCCCCGGGGGCGGCACTGAAGCTTTCTTT
TRBJ2-7	many	TRBV29-1	.	CSVDSGQGIYEQYF	TGCAGCGTTGATAGCGGGCAGGGGATATACGAGCAGTACTTC
TRBJ2-1	many	TRBV11-3	.	CASSLKPRRDEQFF	TGTGCCAGCAGCTTAAAGCCCCGAAGGGATGAGCAGTTCTTC
TRBJ2-3	few	TRBV29-1	TRBD1	CSADLTGGTDTQYF	TGCAGCGCGGACCTGACAGGGGGCACAGATACGCAGTATTTT
TRBJ1-1	many	TRBV30	.	CAWSGGRSGSLNTEAFF	TGTGCCTGGAGTGGGGGGAGGTCGGGGTCACTGAACACTGAAGCTTTCTTT
TRBJ2-1	many	TRBV12-3/TRBV12-4	.	CASSSQGGQFF	TGTGCCAGCAGTTCACAGGGTGGGCAGTTCTTC
TRBJ1-5	many	TRBV6-4	.	CASSDSGDQPQHF	TGTGCCAGCAGTGACTCAGGGGATCAGCCCCAGCATTTT
TRBJ2-7	many	TRBV12-3/TRBV12-4	.	CASSSTGLEQYF	TGTGCCAGCAGCTCCACAGGGCTCGAGCAGTACTTC
TRBJ2-1	many	TRBV7-9	.	CASSPPYAEGNEQFF	TGTGCCAGCAGCCCTCCGTATGCCGAGGGGAATGAGCAGTTCTTC
TRBJ2-1	many	TRBV5-1	TRBD2	CASSLVLAGRGEQFF	TGCGCCAGCAGCTTGGTGCTAGCGGGAAGGGGTGAGCAGTTCTTC
TRBJ1-5	many	TRBV19	.	CASSIEGGFSNQPQHF	TGTGCCAGTAGTATAGAAGGAGGGTTTAGCAATCAGCCCCAGCATTTT
TRBJ2-7	.	TRBV10-3	TRBD1	CAISSTGDLHEQYF	TGTGCCATCAGCTCGACAGGGGATCTGCACGAGCAGTACTTC
TRBJ2-1	many	TRBV27	TRBD2	CASSSLAGRPPEQFF	TGTGCCAGCAGTTCACTAGCGGGACGTCCCCCGGAGCAGTTCTTC
TRBJ1-1	few	TRBV24-1	.	CATSDQGSPRGEAFF	TGTGCCACCAGTGACCAGGGGTCTCCGAGAGGGGAAGCTTTCTTT
TRBJ2-1	many	TRBV5-1	TRBD2	CASSLSTSGYNEQFF	TGCGCCAGCAGCCTCTCGACTAGCGGCTACAATGAGCAGTTCTTC
TRBJ2-1	few	TRBV14	.	CASSQGSEQFF	TGTGCCAGCAGCCAAGGTAGTGAGCAGTTCTTC
TRBJ2-3	many	TRBV5-1	TRBD2	CASSSGTSGTASDTQYF	TGCGCCAGCAGCTCAGGGACTAGCGGGACCGCTTCAGATACGCAGTATTTT
TRBJ2-7	many	TRBV6-2/TRBV6-3	TRBD2	CASTVSGGGNEQYF	TGTGCCAGCACCGTTAGCGGGGGGGGCAACGAGCAGTACTTC
TRBJ1-2	many	TRBV10-2	.	CASSEPRTGLQYYGYTF	TGCGCCAGCAGTGAGCCGCGAACAGGCCTTCAGTACTATGGCTACACCTTC
TRBJ1-1	many	TRBV30	.	CAWSVSNLNTEAFF	TGTGCCTGGAGTGTCTCGAATTTGAACACTGAAGCTTTCTTT
TRBJ2-3	.	TRBV12-3/TRBV12-4	.	CASSLLRSGDTQYF	TGTGCCAGCAGTTTGTTGAGAAGTGGAGATACGCAGTATTTT
TRBJ2-7	many	TRBV20-1	TRBD1	CSARASGTGGHEQYF	TGCAGTGCTAGGGCCTCCGGGACAGGGGGACACGAGCAGTACTTC
TRBJ2-2	many	TRBV2	TRBD1	CASTWLRGRTGELFF	TGTGCCAGCACGTGGCTCAGGGGGCGGACCGGGGAGCTGTTTTTT
TRBJ1-5	many	TRBV6-1	.	CASRGGNAHNQPQHF	TGTGCCAGCAGAGGAGGGAATGCGCACAATCAGCCCCAGCATTTT
TRBJ2-1	few	TRBV15	TRBD2	CATSRVSFGGRSYNEQFF	TGTGCCACCAGCAGAGTTTCATTCGGCGGGAGGTCCTACAATGAGCAGTTCTTC
TRBJ2-2	few	TRBV6-6	TRBD2	CASTGLAGVGTGELFF	TGTGCCAGCACGGGGCTAGCGGGAGTGGGTACCGGGGAGCTGTTTTTT
TRBJ2-3	.	TRBV7-8	TRBD2	CASSPRKLAGAGTDTQYF	TGTGCCAGCAGCCCCCGTAAGTTAGCGGGAGCAGGTACAGATACGCAGTATTTT
TRBJ1-5	many	TRBV29-1	.	CSDGTPGRSNQPQHF	TGCAGCGACGGGACGCCGGGGAGGAGCAATCAGCCCCAGCATTTT
TRBJ2-3	many	TRBV30	TRBD2	CAWSGLAGDPGDTQYF	TGTGCCTGGAGTGGACTAGCGGGAGACCCCGGAGATACGCAGTATTTT
TRBJ2-7	many	TRBV5-1	.	CASSGGPGALEQYF	TGCGCCAGCAGCGGGGGACCAGGCGCTCTCGAGCAGTACTTC
TRBJ1-3	few	TRBV3-1	.	CASSPGLAGGNTIYF	TGTGCCAGCAGCCCCGGCTTGGCGGGGGGAAACACCATATATTTT
TRBJ2-7	many	TRBV4-3	TRBD1	CASSRQPGQGYEQYF	TGCGCCAGCAGCCGACAACCGGGACAGGGTTACGAGCAGTACTTC
TRBJ1-5	many	TRBV19	.	CASSIRPDYSNQPQHF	TGTGCCAGTAGTATAAGGCCCGATTATAGCAATCAGCCCCAGCATTTT
TRBJ1-2	many	TRBV20-1	.	CSASRAEVNYGYTF	TGCAGTGCTAGTAGAGCCGAGGTTAACTATGGCTACACCTTC
TRBJ2-7	many	TRBV4-1	TRBD1	CASSQEGQGFSYEQYF	TGCGCCAGCAGCCAAGAGGGACAGGGGTTCTCCTACGAGCAGTACTTC
TRBJ2-2	.	TRBV7-2	.	CASSLTEGRVGELFF	TGTGCCAGCAGCTTAACGGAGGGCCGAGTCGGGGAGCTGTTTTTT